These T cell receptor beta chains were read from a single sample in a study of identifying expanded T cells in peripheral blood. Sequenced by immunoSEQ multiplex PCR; TCRdb stores in-frame clones only, minus some. The sample includes 65,000 to 95,000 clones, 84% of them seen just once. The sequencing sample was made of blood. The receptors come from a person aged 18 to 70 in good health. Both conserved end residues are part of each CDR3.

v_call	cdr3_aa
TRBV14	CASSATEGTEAFF
TRBV7-2	CASSCSRERPNNEQFF
TRBV5-1	CASSLETSGTAAYEQYF
TRBV7-2	CASSLAAGNGNQPQHF
TRBV27	CASSSNSDSYNEQFF
TRBV18	CASSLGPGPDTEAFF
TRBV21-1	CASSTMTAVREKLFF
TRBV5-1	CASSLGSGGDEKLFF
TRBV6-6	CASSWAREGNQPQHF
TRBV11-3	CASSPGLAGGNEQFF
TRBV9	CASSVAGRSEAFF
TRBV5-1	CASSLGYEQFF
TRBV4-1	CASSQEPPRDRATATNEKLFF
TRBV19	CASSRTGYEQYF
TRBV21-1	CASSTGGTPDPYEQYF
TRBV5-5	CASSLEGTGGTGIYEQYF
TRBV9	CASSETGTGLNEQFF
TRBV5-5	CASSFSGETEAFF
TRBV11-2	CASSARSGNTIYF
TRBV30	CAWSVGVFSGNTIYF
TRBV6-5	CASSPVSDPWYEQYF
TRBV11-2	CASSLDRGLAVSYEQYF
TRBV19	CASSRTGAAYEQYF
TRBV5-1	CASSKTDDSNEKLFF
TRBV7-8	CASSSVAGGPSSSTDTQYF
TRBV11-2	CASSPTGGAYNEQFF
TRBV7-2	CASSLGGLSYEQYF
TRBV9	CASSPAGGDTGELFF
TRBV7-3	CASSLLAGASGSDEQFF
TRBV9	CASSVGGRVQETQYF
TRBV19	CASSYGGGQSYNEQFF
TRBV6-5	CASSRDRGTEKLFF
TRBV27	CASSLSGNKGTEAFF
TRBV9	CASSVGREGREQYF
TRBV6-5	CASRGIDSHYGYTF
TRBV11-2	CASSPPALITDTQYF
TRBV4-1	CASSQDQGQSYEQYF
TRBV5-1	CASSLVGGSYEQYF
TRBV28	CASSLGSRETQYF
TRBV13	CASSLRGRASTDTQYF
TRBV18	CASSPPITANTEAFF
TRBV18	CASSPSQEANYGYTF
TRBV28	CASSFLGGRGTNTEAFF
TRBV29-1	CSSPGGRDGYTF
TRBV30	CAWSVGDRETQYF
TRBV20-1	CSAAGAYEQFF
TRBV7-7	CASSFICGTGTYEQYF
TRBV19	CASSMGQGGNTIYF
TRBV19	CASSIGQGQGQPQHF
TRBV28	CASSPIRQTFSYEQYF
TRBV28	CATQGAWQPQHF
TRBV4-3	CASSPDRVSYEQYF
TRBV7-2	CASSFFTLGEQFF
TRBV6-1	CASSEGLREGFPYEQYF
TRBV19	CASSIDAGQETQYF